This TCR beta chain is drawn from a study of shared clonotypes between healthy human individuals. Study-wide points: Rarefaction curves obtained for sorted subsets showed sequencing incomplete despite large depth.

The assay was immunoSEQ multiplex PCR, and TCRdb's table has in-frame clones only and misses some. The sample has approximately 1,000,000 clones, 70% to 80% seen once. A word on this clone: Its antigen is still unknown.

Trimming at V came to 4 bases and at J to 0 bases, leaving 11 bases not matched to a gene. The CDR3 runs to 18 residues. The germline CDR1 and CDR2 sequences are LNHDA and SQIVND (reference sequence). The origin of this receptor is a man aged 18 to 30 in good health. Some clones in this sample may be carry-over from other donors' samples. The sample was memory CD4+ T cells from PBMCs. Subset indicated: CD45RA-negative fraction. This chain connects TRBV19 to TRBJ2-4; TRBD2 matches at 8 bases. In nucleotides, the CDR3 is TGTGCCAGTAGTAGACAGACCGGGAGGGACCTAGCCAAAAACATTCAGTACTTC. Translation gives CASSRQTGRDLAKNIQYF.